Below, one TCR beta chain is given with its context. The antigen is undetermined. One end of the junction does not line up with germline, which may come from a read error. The sample belongs to a study of post-analysis software for immune sequencing data. General study points: When patients were compared with controls, a handful of TRBV segments were more frequent, TRBV5-6, TRBV5-1 and TRBV20-1 among them.

The V gene's germline CDR1 is SSHAT and CDR2 FNYEAQ (reference sequence). The CDR3 is 15 residues long. Unique molecular identifiers were built into the TCR beta cDNA libraries. Using its own MiXCR run on the PCR reads, TCRdb lists one record per CDR3 protein. The sample holds some 700,000 distinct CDR3 sequences; roughly three fifths are singletons and the top ten take about 11%. This TCR derives from a girl aged 2-9 years with multiple sclerosis. Specimen: blood. The genes are TRBV7-7 and TRBJ2-1; 12 nucleotides align to TRBD2. As DNA, the CDR3 is TGTGCTAGCAGCCGAGGACTAGCGGGATCGAATGAGCAGTTCTTC. The encoded protein is CASSRGLAGSNEQFF.